This T cell receptor beta chain stems from a study of T cell changes during pregnancy in multiple sclerosis. This clone was recorded many times. This table comes from immunoSEQ multiplex PCR, and its TCRdb copy is limited to in-frame clones, with some not included. This sample yields tens of thousands of clones, of which about 90% are seen a single time; approximately 3% belongs to the top ten. From germline, CDR1 is KGHSH and CDR2 LQKENI. V dropped 5 bases and J dropped 5 bases, with 9 bases sitting between them. The CDR3 runs to 13 residues. The sample was peripheral blood, taken in the second trimester of pregnancy. The TCR originated in a female donor in good health, enrolled as a control in a pregnancy study. V usage is TRBV18 and J usage is TRBJ2-2, with a weak D call TRBD2 (6 bases). The CDR3 DNA sequence: TGTGCCAGCTCATCCCGGGAGACCGGGGAGCTGTTTTTT. Translation: CASSSRETGELFF.